At least ten counts were recorded for the clone carrying this T cell receptor beta chain. Its antigen is undetermined. A process of 5'RACE template switching, which added a universal primer site and UMIs, was used to make TCR cDNA. A single record per CDR3 protein comes from TCRdb applying MiXCR to the 5' RACE reads. The profile shows about 320,000 distinct CDR3 sequences, roughly a tenth of them singletons. The record originates from a study of T cells after yellow fever vaccination. Study background: SMART-Seq v4 Ultra Low Input prepared libraries from low-cell fractions.

V was shortened by 0 bases and J by 5 bases, with 10 bases between the two germline ends. The CDR3 loop spans 14 amino acids. The germline V gene encodes CDR1 LGHNA and CDR2 YNFKEQ. Whole-study findings and limits: It was a small share of clonotypes that appeared in both CD4 and CD8 compartments.

The rearrangement links TRBV4-2 to TRBJ1-1, with a weak D call TRBD1 (5 bases). This material consisted of CD4+ T cells sorted from PBMCs, taken 45 days after the yellow fever booster vaccination. The source is a man between 18 and 29 years old who received the YFV17D yellow fever vaccine. CDR3 loop: CASSQEQGTTEAFF. In DNA form, the CDR3 reads TGTGCCAGCAGCCAAGAGCAGGGCACGACTGAAGCTTTCTTT.